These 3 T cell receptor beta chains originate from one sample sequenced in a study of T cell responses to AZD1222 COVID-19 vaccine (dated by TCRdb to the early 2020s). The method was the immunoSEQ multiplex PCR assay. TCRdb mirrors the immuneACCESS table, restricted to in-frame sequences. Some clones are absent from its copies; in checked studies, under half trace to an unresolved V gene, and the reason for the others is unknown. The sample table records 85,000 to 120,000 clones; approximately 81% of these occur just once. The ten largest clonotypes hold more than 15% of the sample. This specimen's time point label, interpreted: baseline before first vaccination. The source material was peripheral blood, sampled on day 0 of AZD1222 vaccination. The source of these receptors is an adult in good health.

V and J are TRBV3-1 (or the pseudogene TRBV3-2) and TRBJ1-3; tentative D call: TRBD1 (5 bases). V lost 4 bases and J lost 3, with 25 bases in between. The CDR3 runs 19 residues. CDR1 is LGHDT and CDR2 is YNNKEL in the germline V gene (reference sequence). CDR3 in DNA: TGTGCCAGCAGCCGCAATTTCGGGACCGCGTCTACTGTTGGAAACACCATATATTTT. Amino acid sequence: CASSRNFGTASTVGNTIYF.

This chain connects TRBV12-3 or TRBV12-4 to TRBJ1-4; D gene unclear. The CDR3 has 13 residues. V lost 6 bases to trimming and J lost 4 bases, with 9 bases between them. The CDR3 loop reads CASSRDLNEKLFF. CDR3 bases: TGTGCCAGCAGCCGCGATCTTAATGAAAAACTGTTTTTT.

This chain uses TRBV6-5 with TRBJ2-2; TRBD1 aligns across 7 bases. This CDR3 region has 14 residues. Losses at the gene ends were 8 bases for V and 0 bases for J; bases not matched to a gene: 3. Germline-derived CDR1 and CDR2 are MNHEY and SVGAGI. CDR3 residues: CASDDRANTGELFF. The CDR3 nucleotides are TGTGCCAGCGATGACAGGGCGAACACCGGGGAGCTGTTTTTT.